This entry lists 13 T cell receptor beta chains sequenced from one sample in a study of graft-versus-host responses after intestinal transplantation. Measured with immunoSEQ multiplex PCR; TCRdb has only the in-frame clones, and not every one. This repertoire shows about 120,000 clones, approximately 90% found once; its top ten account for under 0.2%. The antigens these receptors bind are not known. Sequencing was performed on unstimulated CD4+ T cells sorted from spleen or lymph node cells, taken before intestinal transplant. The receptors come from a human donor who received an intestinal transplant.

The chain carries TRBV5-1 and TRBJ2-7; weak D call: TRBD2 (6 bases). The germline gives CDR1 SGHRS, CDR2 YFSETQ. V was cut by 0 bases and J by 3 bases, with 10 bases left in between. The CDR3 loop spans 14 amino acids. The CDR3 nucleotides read TGCGCCAGCAGCTTGGGCGGGGTTTACTACGAGCAGTACTTC. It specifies CASSLGGVYYEQYF.

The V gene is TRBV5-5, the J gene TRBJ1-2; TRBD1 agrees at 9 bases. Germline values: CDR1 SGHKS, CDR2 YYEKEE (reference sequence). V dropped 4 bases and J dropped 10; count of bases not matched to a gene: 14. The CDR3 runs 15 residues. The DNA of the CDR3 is TGTGCCAGCAGCAAGGAAAGGGACAGGGCGACAGTCTACACCTTC. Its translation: CASSKERDRATVYTF.

For the CDR3, the DNA is TGCGCCAGCAGCTTGGGGACAAATAATGAAAAACTGTTTTTT. Its translation: CASSLGTNNEKLFF. The rearrangement uses TRBV5-1 and TRBJ1-4; D is perhaps TRBD1 (5 bases). Germline V gives CDR1 SGHRS, CDR2 YFSETQ. The CDR3 spans 14 residues. Trimming left V 0 bases short and J 4 bases short, with 7 bases between.

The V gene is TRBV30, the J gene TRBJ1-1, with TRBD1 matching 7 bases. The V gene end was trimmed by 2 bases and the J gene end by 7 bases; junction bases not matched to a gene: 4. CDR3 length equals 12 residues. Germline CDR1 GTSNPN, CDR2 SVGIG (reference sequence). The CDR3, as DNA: TGTGCCTGGAGTACAACAGGGGTTGAAGCTTTCTTT. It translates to CAWSTTGVEAFF.

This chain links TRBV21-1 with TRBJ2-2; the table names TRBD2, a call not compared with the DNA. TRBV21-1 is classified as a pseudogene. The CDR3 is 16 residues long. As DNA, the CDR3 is TGTGCCAGCAGCAAAACCCGGGCGGGGAATACCGGGGAGCTGTTTTTT. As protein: CASSKTRAGNTGELFF.

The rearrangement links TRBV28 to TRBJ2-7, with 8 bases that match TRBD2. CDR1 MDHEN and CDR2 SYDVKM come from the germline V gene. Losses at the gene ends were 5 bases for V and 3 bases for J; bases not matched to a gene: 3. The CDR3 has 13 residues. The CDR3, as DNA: TGTGCCAGCAGTGTAGCGGGGCTCTACGAGCAGTACTTC. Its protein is CASSVAGLYEQYF.

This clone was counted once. The CDR3, as DNA: TGTGCCAGCAGCCCAAATCCGGGGACTGGGTCCCAGTATTTT. It codes for CASSPNPGTGSQYF. This sequence joins TRBV5-6 and TRBJ2-3; D is perhaps TRBD2 (6 bases). Germline CDR1 and CDR2: SGHDT and YYEEEE. V dropped 4 bases and J dropped 12 bases, with 21 bases sitting between them. The CDR3 runs 14 residues.

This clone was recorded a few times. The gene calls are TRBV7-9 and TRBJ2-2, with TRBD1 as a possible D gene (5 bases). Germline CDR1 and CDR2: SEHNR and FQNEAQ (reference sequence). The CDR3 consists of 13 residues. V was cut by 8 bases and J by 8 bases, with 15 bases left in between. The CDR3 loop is CASSDNLGGELFF. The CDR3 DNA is TGTGCCAGCTCGGACAACCTGGGGGGGGAGCTGTTTTTT.

This CDR3 is CASSFAGTANYEQYF. CDR3 DNA sequence: TGTGCCAGCAGCTTCGCTGGGACAGCGAACTACGAGCAGTACTTC. This chain uses TRBV28 with TRBJ2-7; 7 bases are shared with TRBD1. Trimming cost V 6 bases and J 3 bases; bases outside gene matches: 11. The germline V gene encodes CDR1 MDHEN and CDR2 SYDVKM. The CDR3 extends over 15 amino acids.

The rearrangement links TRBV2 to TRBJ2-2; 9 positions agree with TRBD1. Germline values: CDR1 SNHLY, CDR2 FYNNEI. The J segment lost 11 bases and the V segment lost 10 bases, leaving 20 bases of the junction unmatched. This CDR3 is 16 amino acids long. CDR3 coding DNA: TGTGCCAAATCTCAAACCACGGGACAGGGAGATGGAGAGCTGTTTTTT. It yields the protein CAKSQTTGQGDGELFF. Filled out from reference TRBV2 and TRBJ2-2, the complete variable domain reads EPEVTQTPSHQVTQMGQEVILRCVPISNHLYFYWYRQILGQKVEFLVSFYNNEISEKSEIFDDQFSVERPDGSNFTLKIRSTKLEDSAMYFCAKSQTTGQGDGELFFGEGSRLTVL.

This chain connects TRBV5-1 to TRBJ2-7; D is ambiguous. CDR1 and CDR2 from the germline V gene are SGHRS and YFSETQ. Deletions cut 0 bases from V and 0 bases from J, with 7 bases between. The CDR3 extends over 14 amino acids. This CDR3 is CASSLGLSSYEQYF. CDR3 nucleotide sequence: TGCGCCAGCAGCTTGGGACTGAGCTCCTACGAGCAGTACTTC.

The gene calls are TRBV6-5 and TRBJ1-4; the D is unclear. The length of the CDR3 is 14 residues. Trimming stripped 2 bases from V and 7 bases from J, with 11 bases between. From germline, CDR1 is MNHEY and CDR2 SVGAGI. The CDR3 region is CASSYATTSEKLFF. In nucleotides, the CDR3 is TGTGCCAGCAGTTACGCGACAACGAGTGAAAAACTGTTTTTT.

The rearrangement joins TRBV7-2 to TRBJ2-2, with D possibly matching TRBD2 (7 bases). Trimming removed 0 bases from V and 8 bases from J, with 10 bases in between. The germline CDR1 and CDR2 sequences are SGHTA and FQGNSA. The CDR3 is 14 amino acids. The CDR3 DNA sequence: TGTGCCAGCAGCTTAGCCGGGGGGCCGGGGGAGCTGTTTTTT. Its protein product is CASSLAGGPGELFF.